One sample yielded the 8 T cell receptor beta chains listed below, sequenced in a study of CD8 T cells in ankylosing spondylitis. Notes on the study in general: The study identified a TCR beta motif of several highly homologous variants that appeared characteristic of ankylosing spondylitis blood.

No antigen is known for these receptors. One entry per CDR3 protein results from TCRdb running MiXCR on the 5' RACE reads. The table includes about 400,000 distinct CDR3 sequences, approximately 20% detected once. The sample was blood, either unsorted or a sorted T cell fraction (not recorded which). These receptors were collected from a male donor with ankylosing spondylitis.

The rearrangement links TRBV2 to TRBJ2-3, with 7 nucleotides matching TRBD1. The germline gives CDR1 SNHLY, CDR2 FYNNEI. The CDR3 has 15 residues. The J segment lost 4 bases and the V segment lost 4 bases, leaving 8 bases of the junction unmatched. CDR3 coding DNA: TGTGCCAGCAGTGTGTATGGGACAGAGGCAGATACGCAGTATTTT. Translation gives CASSVYGTEADTQYF.

The chain uses TRBV19 and TRBJ2-3, with D tentatively TRBD1 or TRBD2 (6 bases each). V dropped 3 bases and J dropped 2 bases, with 9 bases sitting between them. This CDR3 has 14 amino acids. The germline V gene encodes CDR1 LNHDA and CDR2 SQIVND (reference sequence). CDR3 DNA: TGTGCCAGTAGTATGTGGGGGGCCACAGATACGCAGTATTTT. Its translation: CASSMWGATDTQYF.

V usage is TRBV5-1 and J usage is TRBJ2-1; the D is unclear. This CDR3 contains 14 residues. CDR1 SGHRS and CDR2 YFSETQ come from the germline V gene. The V end lost 4 bases, the J end lost 1 base, and 9 bases lay between the germline ends. CDR3 loop: CASSVTESYNEQFF. CDR3 DNA sequence: TGCGCCAGCAGCGTCACCGAGTCCTACAATGAGCAGTTCTTC.

The V and J genes are TRBV12-5 and TRBJ1-1, with 7 positions matching TRBD1. The CDR3 contains 13 residues. Trimming at V came to 5 bases and at J to 5 bases, leaving 5 bases not matched to a gene. Germline values: CDR1 LGHNT, CDR2 FRNRAP. This CDR3 is CASGTQGSTEAFF. The CDR3 DNA reads TGTGCTAGTGGTACACAGGGGTCGACTGAAGCTTTCTTT.

Many counts were recorded for this clonotype. In nucleotides, the CDR3 is TGTGCCAGCAGTTTCCCCGGGGGTGTTCACAATGAGCAGTTCTTC. Translated: CASSFPGGVHNEQFF. V is TRBV12-3 or TRBV12-4 and J is TRBJ2-1; D might be TRBD2 (6 bases). This CDR3 comprises 15 residues. Trimming took 3 bases from V and 5 from J, leaving 14 bases between them.

This clonotype has at least ten counts. V is TRBV29-1 and J is TRBJ1-5; D is perhaps TRBD1 (5 bases). V was clipped by 4 bases and J by 6 bases, with 16 bases between them. The CDR3 is 14 amino acids. Germline CDR1 reads SQVTM; CDR2 reads ANQGSEA. CDR3 amino acids: CSVGPGGGLQPQHF. The DNA of the CDR3 is TGCAGCGTTGGCCCTGGGGGTGGCCTTCAGCCCCAGCATTTT.

This clonotype was seen a few times. The chain recombines TRBV2 with TRBJ1-5, with D uncertain. The CDR3 is made up of 13 amino acids. Germline V lookup: CDR1 SNHLY, CDR2 FYNNEI. V was trimmed by 1 base and J by 4 bases, leaving 5 bases between them. CDR3 loop: CASSEGRNQPQHF. The CDR3 DNA reads as TGTGCCAGCAGTGAAGGCAGAAATCAGCCCCAGCATTTT. Drawing the rest from reference TRBV2 and TRBJ1-5, the complete variable domain is EPEVTQTPSHQVTQMGQEVILRCVPISNHLYFYWYRQILGQKVEFLVSFYNNEISEKSEIFDDQFSVERPDGSNFTLKIRSTKLEDSAMYFCASSEGRNQPQHFGDGTRLSIL.

V usage is TRBV4-1 and J usage is TRBJ2-5; the D call may be TRBD1 or TRBD2 (5 bases each). Germline V gene sequence: CDR1 MGHRA, CDR2 YSYEKL. V lost 2 bases, J lost 5 bases, and 21 bases lay in between. This CDR3 contains 17 residues. The CDR3 protein is CASSQRSTGRWGETQYF. The CDR3 nucleotides read TGCGCCAGCAGCCAACGAAGTACGGGGCGATGGGGGGAGACCCAGTACTTC.